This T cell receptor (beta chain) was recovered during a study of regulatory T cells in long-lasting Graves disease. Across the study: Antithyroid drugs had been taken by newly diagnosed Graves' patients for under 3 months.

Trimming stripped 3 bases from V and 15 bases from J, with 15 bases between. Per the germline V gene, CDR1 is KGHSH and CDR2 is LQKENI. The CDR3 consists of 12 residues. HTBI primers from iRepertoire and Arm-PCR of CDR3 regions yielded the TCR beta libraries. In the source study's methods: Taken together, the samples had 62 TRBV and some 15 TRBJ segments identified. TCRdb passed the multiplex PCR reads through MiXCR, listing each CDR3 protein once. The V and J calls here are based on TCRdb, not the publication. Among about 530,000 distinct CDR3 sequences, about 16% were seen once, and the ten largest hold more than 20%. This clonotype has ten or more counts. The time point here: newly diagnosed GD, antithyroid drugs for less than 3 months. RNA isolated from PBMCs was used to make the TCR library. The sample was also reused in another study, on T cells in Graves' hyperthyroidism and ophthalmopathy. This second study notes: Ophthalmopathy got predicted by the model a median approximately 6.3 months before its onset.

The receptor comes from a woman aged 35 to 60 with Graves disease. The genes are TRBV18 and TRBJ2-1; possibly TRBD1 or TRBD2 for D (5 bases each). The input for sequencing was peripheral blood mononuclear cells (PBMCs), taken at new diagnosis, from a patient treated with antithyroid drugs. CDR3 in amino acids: CASSPPGPRRFF. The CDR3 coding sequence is TGTGCCAGCTCACCGCCGGGACCACGACGGTTCTTC.